The entry below gives a single T cell receptor beta chain sequence along with its context. This sample is drawn from a study of blood T cells in healthy people across ages. Individuals who donated were healthy Caucasians from Russia aged roughly 6 to 100. Samples each yielded at least 6 micrograms of total RNA. The CDR3 contains 15 residues. Germline V gene data show CDR1 as MDHEN and CDR2 as SYDVKM. Trimming removed 2 bases from V and 4 bases from J, with 12 bases in between. Using a J-beta primer mix together with a sample-barcoded 5' primer, a second PCR was run for roughly 7 to 12 cycles. Per sample, CDR3-containing paired-end reads numbered at least 3 million. TCRdb itself ran the 5' RACE reads through MiXCR, one entry per CDR3 protein. This sample has about 540,000 distinct CDR3 sequences; less than 25% occur once, and the top ten carry 8.5% to 9.5%. These same records also appear under a second study, on T cells of mothers and their children. In that study: All donors were healthy and Caucasian; they were a few mothers and their six children.

This TCR was recovered from a boy between 10 and 17 years old in good health. Sequenced: blood. The chain employs TRBV28 and TRBJ2-1, with D perhaps matching TRBD1 or TRBD2 (6 bases each). The CDR3 spells CASSLTLGGYNEQFF. In DNA, the CDR3 is TGTGCCAGCAGTTTAACACTAGGGGGGTACAATGAGCAGTTCTTC.